Below, 19 T cell receptor beta chains from the same sample are listed, as sequenced in a study of cytomegalovirus exposure and HLA in healthy donors. The PCR employed 60 Vbeta primers together with 13 Jbeta primers. TCRdb's copy holds only in-frame clones and misses some; the assay was immunoSEQ multiplex PCR. The sample holds around 110,000 clones; 9.5% are singletons and the top ten take 3%. The sequenced sample was PBMCs. The receptors were gathered from a man younger than 45 in good health and CMV-seronegative.

This clone was counted a few times. The rearrangement joins TRBV19 to TRBJ1-1; D gene ambiguous. Trimming left V 3 bases short and J 2 bases short, with 7 bases between. CDR3 size: 13 residues. Germline V gene lookup returns CDR1 LNHDA and CDR2 SQIVND (reference sequence). The CDR3, as DNA: TGTGCCAGTAGTATGAAGAGAAACACTGAAGCTTTCTTT. Translated: CASSMKRNTEAFF.

This chain joins TRBV19 and TRBJ2-2; possibly TRBD1 for D (5 bases). Between the trimmed V and J ends, which lost 6 bases and 0 bases, there was a span of 8 bases. CDR1 and CDR2 from the germline V gene are LNHDA and SQIVND (reference sequence). This CDR3 comprises 14 residues. The CDR3 region is CASRDTANTGELFF. CDR3 DNA sequence: TGTGCCAGTAGGGACACCGCGAACACCGGGGAGCTGTTTTTT.

This clone was recorded a few times. This chain joins TRBV10-3 and TRBJ2-3; 14 positions match TRBD2. Germline CDR1 ENHRY, CDR2 SYGVKD. V was pared by 9 bases and J by 1 base, with 6 bases of the junction left unmatched. The CDR3 extends over 16 amino acids. This CDR3 is CAMGLAGEQGTDTQYF. DNA for the CDR3: TGTGCCATGGGACTAGCGGGAGAGCAGGGCACAGATACGCAGTATTTT.

The chain recombines TRBV5-1 with TRBJ2-7, with 7 bases matching TRBD1. CDR1 is SGHRS, CDR2 YFSETQ, per germline. The ends lost 1 base at V and 3 bases at J; junction bases unmatched: 7. This CDR3 is 15 amino acids long. The CDR3, as DNA: TGCGCCAGCAGCTTGACAGGGGCCATACTCTACGAGCAGTACTTC. It codes for CASSLTGAILYEQYF.

This clone appeared a few times. The same CDR3 is also encoded by other DNA sequences in this sample. The chain recombines TRBV5-1 with TRBJ1-1; tentative D call: TRBD1 (5 bases). This CDR3 has 13 amino acids. Germline CDR1 is SGHRS and CDR2 is YFSETQ. Trimming took off 1 base at V and 1 base at J, with 5 bases between the two ends. The CDR3 region is CASSLTGNTEAFF. CDR3 coding DNA: TGCGCCAGCAGCTTGACAGGGAACACTGAAGCTTTCTTT.

The J gene is TRBJ2-2, the V gene TRBV9, with D maybe TRBD2 (6 bases). CDR1 SGDLS and CDR2 YYNGEE come from the germline V gene. The CDR3 covers 15 residues. With 3 bases removed from V and 4 bases from J, the gap between germline ends came to 13 bases. CDR3 sequence: CASSGAGLGTGELFF. The CDR3, as DNA: TGTGCCAGCAGCGGGGCGGGACTCGGCACCGGGGAGCTGTTTTTT.

This clone was observed a handful of times. This rearrangement joins TRBV4-1 to TRBJ1-1; D perhaps matches TRBD1 (6 bases). CDR1 and CDR2 (germline): MGHRA, YSYEKL. This CDR3 has 15 amino acids. V lost 4 bases and J 1 base, leaving 13 bases between the germline ends. The CDR3 DNA follows: TGCGCCAGCAGCCGACACAGGGTAGAGAACACTGAAGCTTTCTTT. Translating it yields CASSRHRVENTEAFF.

The rearrangement joins TRBV10-3 to TRBJ2-7; 8 nucleotides agree with TRBD1. This CDR3 has 14 residues. V lost 4 bases, J lost 0 bases, and 2 bases stayed unmatched. From germline, CDR1 is ENHRY and CDR2 SYGVKD. CDR3 loop: CAISGGTGSYEQYF. The CDR3 bases are TGTGCCATCAGTGGCGGGACAGGCTCCTACGAGCAGTACTTC.

This rearrangement joins TRBV6-1 to TRBJ1-2; D possibly corresponds to TRBD1 (5 bases). The CDR3 covers 14 residues. V lost 6 bases, J lost 7 bases, and 18 bases lay in between. Per germline, CDR1 MNHNS and CDR2 SASEGT. DNA of the CDR3: TGTGCCAGCAGAGAAAGTTTGGGGGGAAGTGGCTACACCTTC. Amino acid sequence: CASRESLGGSGYTF.

This clone was seen only a few times. The V and J genes are TRBV19 and TRBJ2-1; TRBD2 matches at 9 bases. This CDR3 is built from 17 residues. The junction had 8 bases not matched to a gene; V was cut back by 2 bases and J by 3 bases. CDR1 LNHDA and CDR2 SQIVND come from the germline V gene (reference sequence). The CDR3 loop reads CASSISHRRGGYNEQFF. In nucleotides, the CDR3 is TGTGCCAGTAGTATATCTCATCGGCGGGGGGGCTACAATGAGCAGTTCTTC.

The chain combines TRBV4-1 with TRBJ1-5, with a tentative D call TRBD1 (5 bases). The V and J ends lost 0 bases and 9 bases respectively, with 15 bases between them. Germline-derived CDR1 and CDR2 are MGHRA and YSYEKL. The CDR3 length is 15 residues. DNA for the CDR3: TGCGCCAGCAGCCAAGATCGGACACCCCCCTGGCCCCAGCATTTT. Encoded protein: CASSQDRTPPWPQHF.

The V gene is TRBV5-1, the J gene TRBJ2-1, with TRBD2 matching 10 bases. The CDR3 has 19 amino acids. CDR1 and CDR2 from the germline V gene are SGHRS and YFSETQ. Trimming took 2 bases from V and 0 from J; bases not matched to a gene: 11. The CDR3 region has the DNA TGCGCCAGCAGCTTTCTCATGTTATCTAGCGGGAGCTCCTACAATGAGCAGTTCTTC. This encodes CASSFLMLSSGSSYNEQFF.

A few counts support this clone. The chain links TRBV4-3 to TRBJ1-3, with D possibly being TRBD1 (6 bases). Germline V gene sequence: CDR1 LGHNA, CDR2 YSLEER. The CDR3 has 15 amino acids. V gave up 0 bases and J gave up 8 bases, with 14 bases separating them. CDR3 DNA: TGCGCCAGCAGCCAAGAGAGGACAGAGGCAGACACCATATATTTT. Translation gives CASSQERTEADTIYF.

This clone has just a few counts. The chain has TRBV7-9 and TRBJ1-1, with TRBD1 matching over 9 bases. J gave up 5 bases and V 5 bases, and 6 bases lay outside the gene matches. Germline assignment: CDR1 SEHNR and CDR2 FQNEAQ (reference sequence). The CDR3 consists of 14 residues. CDR3 residues: CASSLGQGLTEAFF. The CDR3 DNA is TGTGCCAGCAGCCTCGGACAGGGGCTAACTGAAGCTTTCTTT.

This clone has more than one count but fewer than ten. The chain has TRBV7-2 and TRBJ1-2; D possibly corresponds to TRBD1 (6 bases). Germline values: CDR1 SGHTA, CDR2 FQGNSA. CDR3 length: 15 amino acids. V lost 2 bases and J 4 bases, leaving 14 bases between the germline ends. The CDR3 protein is CASSLPRGARYGYTF. In DNA, the CDR3 is TGTGCCAGCAGCTTACCCCGGGGGGCGCGCTATGGCTACACCTTC.

The chain recombines TRBV27 with TRBJ1-5; TRBD1 aligns across 8 bases. The CDR3 runs 15 residues. Germline CDR1 is MNHEY and CDR2 is SMNVEV (reference sequence). Trimming took 5 bases from V and 2 from J; bases not matched to a gene: 5. The CDR3 region is CASSTGTGGNQPQHF. CDR3 nucleotides: TGTGCCAGCAGTACCGGGACAGGTGGCAATCAGCCCCAGCATTTT.

This clone was counted a few times. The chain is built from TRBV10-1 and TRBJ1-3; TRBD1 matches at 10 bases. Germline CDR1 and CDR2: WNHNN and SYGVQD (reference sequence). The CDR3 consists of 15 residues. The trim removed 1 base at V and 4 bases at J, leaving 1 base unmatched. The CDR3 region has the DNA TGCGCCAGCAGTGAGTGGGGACAGGGGGGAAACACCATATATTTT. The encoded protein is CASSEWGQGGNTIYF.

V gene TRBV5-1 combines with J gene TRBJ1-2; D gene unclear. There are 12 residues in the CDR3. Deletions cut 6 bases from V and 8 bases from J, with 14 bases between. Germline V lookup: CDR1 SGHRS, CDR2 YFSETQ. CDR3 sequence reads: CASKEGWEGYTF. Here the CDR3 DNA reads TGCGCCAGCAAGGAGGGTTGGGAGGGCTACACCTTC.

The V and J genes are TRBV7-9 and TRBJ2-3; 12 bases align to TRBD2. Germline-derived CDR1 and CDR2 are SEHNR and FQNEAQ (reference sequence). The junction had 9 bases not matched to a gene; V was cut back by 5 bases and J by 0 bases. This CDR3 has 18 amino acids. The CDR3 sequence: CASSPTSGGTRSTDTQYF. The CDR3 DNA reads TGTGCCAGCAGCCCAACTAGCGGGGGGACCCGTAGCACAGATACGCAGTATTTT.